This TCR beta chain emerged from a study of cytomegalovirus exposure and HLA in healthy donors (TCRdb year 2017). About the full investigation: According to an earlier analysis of a few hundred of the donors, 150 million to 200 million T cells yielded 90 million to 130 million unique TCR beta sequences and around 280 Gb of sequence data. The study combined high-throughput TCR immunosequencing, statistical association of individual TCRs with disease status, and machine learning to predict cytomegalovirus infection status. Donor age, sex, ethnicity and CMV serostatus were collected together with the repertoire data. All discovery cohort repertoires had been generated using a single sequencing platform. In addition to the first cohort of about 650 subjects, a separate validation cohort of around 110 different subjects was used. To study patterns of TCR occurrence, a later analysis re-analyzed previously published TCR beta repertoires from 666 donors and added high-resolution HLA genotyping. The study was designed to test whether signatures of past pathogen exposure could be identified by cataloging public T cell receptors. The number of typed donors differed by locus: roughly 629-640 for A, B, C, DRB1 and DQB1; 500 to 550 for DQA1; about 600 for DPA1; and about 470 for DPB1. An early release covering some 640 HLA-typed donors comprised approximately 290 gigabases of sequencing data and tens of millions of unique TCR sequences. HLA typing included class I and class II loci at four-digit resolution. The study profiled the T cell repertoires of more than 500 subjects by immunosequencing and related them to cytomegalovirus serostatus. Among some 410 genotyped donors of the cohort, an average of approximately 240,000 unique TCR beta nucleotide sequences was sequenced per donor, of which about 19% were non-productive. A later genetic analysis used genome-wide SNP genotypes for 398 of the 666 donors, treating that subset as a discovery cohort. Of the roughly 420 genotyped donors, 65% to 90% were placed in the genetic ancestry cluster associated with self-reported Caucasian donors. An earlier analysis of several hundred of the donors used high-throughput TCR beta sequencing to judge whether each TCR beta V gene segment behaved as functional or pseudogenic. Rather than using new phenotypic data, the later analysis identified candidate immune exposures from TCR beta sequences and from how often those sequences occurred across donors. Because of strong linkage in the cohort, 4 to 6 DR-DQ haplotypes were treated as single units for association and clustering. Overall study results and their limits: The earlier analysis of nearly 600 of the donors excluded approximately 17 rarely observed V segments, including chromosome 9 orphons, because counts were too low. A later genetic analysis associated a missense DCLRE1C variant with V-gene and J-gene trimming of TCR beta chains, and an independent cohort replicated the association. The presence/absence analyses assumed that sequencing depth was roughly uniform across donors, and that assumption may not be true. In a later analysis, 15,000 to 20,000 TCR beta sequences were associated with specific HLA alleles at a false discovery rate of 0.05. The authors suggested that the approach could potentially be extended to other disease states and immunological phenotypes. When HLA alleles, especially DR and DQ, strongly co-occurred, attributing TCR associations to individual alleles was difficult. In vitro tests confirmed that three of the cytomegalovirus-associated TCR beta chains recognize cytomegalovirus antigens. In a later analysis, HLA-associated TCR beta chains were found to be more clonally expanded and to have lower generation probabilities than equally common non-associated chains. A further reported finding was that TCR beta sequences accurately predicted the HLA-A and HLA-B alleles for most subjects in the first cohort. In a later analysis, the rate of TCR association differed among HLA loci, with DRB1 alleles having the most associated TCRs and HLA-C alleles having the fewest. In both the original and validation cohorts, the classifier was reported to diagnose cytomegalovirus status with high specificity and sensitivity. Linkage disequilibrium might explain the correlated functional status among segregating V segments, but an unknown experimental factor could not be excluded. Because the 87-base-pair reads could not distinguish some IMGT-functional V segments, including TRBV6-2 and TRBV6-3, those segments were excluded. The study gave a list of about 170 TCR beta chains associated with cytomegalovirus. In an earlier analysis of approximately 600 of the donors, most TCR beta V segments were observed in productive rearrangements about 87% or about 30% of the time, broadly matching IMGT annotations. A later genetic analysis reported fewer N-insertions in productive TCRs among donors in an Asian-associated ancestry cluster than the 666-donor mean. Several of the top co-occurrence clusters appeared to be linked to parvovirus B19, influenza, CMV and Epstein-Barr virus, according to a later analysis. Across donors, most TCR sequences were observed very rarely, whereas some public TCRs were present in many individuals. Immune exposure information for the cohort was limited to CMV serostatus. Because HLA typing was unavailable for some donors at each locus, only the typed subset was used in association tests. Most CMV-associated TCR beta chains appeared to be HLA-restricted in a later analysis, and the HLA associations seemed to be driven largely by CMV exposure. In this cohort, only TCR beta chains were sequenced, and detectable features were limited by the absence of alpha or paired-chain data. A group of highly shared sequence variants was considered likely to be a technical artifact of the sequencing pipeline.

The library was built by means of the immunoSEQ multiplex PCR assay. For the multiplex PCR, a mixture combining 60 forward primers for TCR Vbeta segments and 13 reverse primers for TCR Jbeta segments was used. A multiplex PCR assay on genomic DNA amplified the CDR3 region of rearranged TCR beta genes. The Illumina HiSeq System was used to sequence the amplified TCR beta libraries as 87-base-pair reads. The original methods were these. A later analysis counted approximately 84 million unique TCR beta chains across the 666 repertoires, and some 11 million of these chains were shared by at least two donors. A nearest-neighbor algorithm error-corrected the raw reads and collapsed the reads into unique sequences, merging closely related sequences to remove PCR and sequencing errors. Alignment of CDR3 sequences to IMGT reference sequences was used to assign V, D and J gene segments. For a sequence to be retained, at least a six-nucleotide match to both a V gene segment and a J gene segment was required. A rearrangement counted as productive if the CDR3 had no stop codons and remained in frame with V and J, and every other rearrangement counted as non-productive. CDR3 was defined by IMGT convention, running from the second conserved V-encoded cysteine to the conserved J-encoded phenylalanine. Sequences without an unambiguous match to a single V gene segment were excluded from the earlier analysis of several hundred of the donors. An earlier analysis of several hundred of the donors classified V segments as functional when productive rearrangements were above 56.7% and as segregating when the standard deviation between donors was above 5%. A statistical classification framework was developed to diagnose cytomegalovirus status using the catalog of TCR beta chain sequences. In a later analysis, TCR nucleotide sequences were compared against IMGT/GENE-DB human TR gene sequences so that V and J genes could be assigned. Using the TCRdist pipeline, a later analysis assigned CDR3 sequences along with most-parsimonious VDJ recombination scenarios. A later analysis defined each TCR beta chain by its CDR3 amino acid sequence plus V-gene family, and excluded reads lacking a unique V-gene family. In a later analysis, nearly 600 highly shared, low-generation-probability nucleotide sequences were removed to address suspected cross-contamination and a sequencing artifact. For each public chain, a later analysis derived a clonal expansion index from normalized ranks of inferred template counts within each repertoire. Generation probabilities in a later analysis came from a VDJ recombination model fitted to out-of-frame rearrangements, and those results were checked against IGoR. A later analysis scored TCR-TCR, TCR-HLA and TCR-CMV co-occurrence with hypergeometric tests, applying a repertoire-size bias correction to TCR pairs. A later analysis estimated false discovery rates by permuting HLA or CMV assignments 20 times. In a later analysis, co-occurring TCRs were grouped using DBSCAN, and TCRdist sequence similarity was added for clustering within HLA-allele-positive subsets. Repertoires with fewer than 30,000 or more than 120,000 public chains, plus five repertoires with anomalous nucleotide sharing, were excluded from co-occurrence clustering. In TCRdb, the immuneACCESS table is reduced to in-frame sequences with V and J assigned. These tables do not hold every clone; where another copy was compared, an unresolved V gene accounts for under half, and the others remain unexplained. The V and J calls and clone size come from that table; D and trimming were worked out from the DNA. The sample has roughly 120,000 clones on record, around three quarters of them singletons. The ten largest clones take up roughly 2% of the sample.

Ends trimmed: V by 3 bases, J by 6 bases; bases unmatched to a gene: 5. From a lookup of the germline V gene, CDR1 and CDR2 are SGHTA and FQGNSA. Including cysteine and phenylalanine, the CDR3 has 14 amino acids. Only the CDR3 DNA stays, 42 bases, in frame from base 1. The cohort was made up of approximately 670 healthy bone marrow donors. All cohort members were sampled while nominally healthy, although unrecorded immune exposures were likely present. The donor was CMV seronegative and was included in the group of about 350 seronegative cohort members. Every donor gave a peripheral blood sample, and the peripheral blood mononuclear cells from that sample were used for TCR beta sequencing. Genomic DNA was extracted from the blood cell samples with the Qiagen DNeasy Blood Extraction Kit. As for this clone: Its target antigen remains unknown. No per-base quality is available; no much larger clone lies one base away.

This TCR derives from a man between 18 and 29 years old in good health and CMV-seronegative. Source material: PBMCs. The rearranged segments are TRBV7-2 and TRBJ2-3; 8 of the junction bases match TRBD1. The nucleotide sequence reads TGTGCCAGCAGCTTCCGCAGGGGGCGCGATACGCAGTATTTT. It codes for CASSFRRGRDTQYF.